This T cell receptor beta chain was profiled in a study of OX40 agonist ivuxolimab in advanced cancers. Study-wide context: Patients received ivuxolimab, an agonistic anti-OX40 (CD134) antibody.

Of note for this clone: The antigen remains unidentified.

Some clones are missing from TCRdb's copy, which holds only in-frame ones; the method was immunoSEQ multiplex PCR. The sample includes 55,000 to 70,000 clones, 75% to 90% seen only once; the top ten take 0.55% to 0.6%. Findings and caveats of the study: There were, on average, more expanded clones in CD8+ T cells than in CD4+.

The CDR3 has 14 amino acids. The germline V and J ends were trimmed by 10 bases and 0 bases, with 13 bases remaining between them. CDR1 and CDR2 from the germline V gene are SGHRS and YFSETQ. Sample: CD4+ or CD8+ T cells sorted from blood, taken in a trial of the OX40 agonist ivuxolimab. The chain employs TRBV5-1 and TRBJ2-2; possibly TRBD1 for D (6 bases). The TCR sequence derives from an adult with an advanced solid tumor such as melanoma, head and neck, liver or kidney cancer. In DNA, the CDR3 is TGCGCCTGCTCGGACAGTACGAACACCGGGGAGCTGTTTTTT. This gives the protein CACSDSTNTGELFF.